The 11 T cell receptor beta chains below all came from one sample that was sequenced in a study of blood T cells in healthy people across ages. Together with a sample-barcoded 5' primer, a J-beta primer mix was included in a second PCR lasting about 6 to 11 cycles. MiXCR was run by TCRdb on the 5' RACE reads, yielding one entry per CDR3 protein. The profile shows just under 550,000 distinct CDR3 sequences, 24% of them singletons. This sample also belongs to another study, concerning T cells of mothers and their children.

Material for sequencing was blood. The receptors derive from a boy aged 10-17 years in good health.

The chain carries TRBV19 and TRBJ1-5, with 8 bases lining up with TRBD1. Germline V CDR1 and CDR2: LNHDA, SQIVND (reference sequence). The CDR3 consists of 15 residues. Trimming took 7 bases from V and 2 from J; bases not matched to a gene: 7. In DNA form, the CDR3 reads TGTGCCAGTACCTGGGGGACAGGCGGCAATCAGCCCCAGCATTTT. Translated: CASTWGTGGNQPQHF.

This clonotype was recorded a few times. This clone may be a read error of a much larger clone one base away. The chain uses TRBV9 and TRBJ2-5; 11 nucleotides align to TRBD2. The CDR3 extends over 16 amino acids. Germline CDR1 SGDLS, CDR2 YYNGEE. J lost 1 base, V lost 0 bases, and 2 bases had no gene match. CDR3 nucleotides: TGTGCCAGCAGCGTAGGTAGCGGGGGGGTCCAAGAGACCCAGTACTTC. This sequence encodes CASSVGSGGVQETQYF. The full variable domain, rest sourced from reference TRBV9 and TRBJ2-5, is DSGVTQTPKHLITATGQRVTLRCSPRSGDLSVYWYQQSLDQGLQFLIQYYNGEERAKGNILERFSAQQFPDLHSELNLSSLELGDSALYFCASSVGSGGVQETQYFGPGTRLLVL.

This clonotype was detected only once. The V call is TRBV3-1, the J call TRBJ1-3, with D uncertain. V dropped 3 bases and J dropped 2 bases, with 17 bases sitting between them. Germline V gene lookup returns CDR1 LGHDT and CDR2 YNNKEL (reference sequence). CDR3 length equals 17 residues. The CDR3 is CASSQLDTLGAGNTIYF. CDR3 DNA: TGTGCCAGCAGCCAGTTAGACACCCTGGGAGCTGGAAACACCATATATTTT.

This clonotype was detected many times. This chain links TRBV6-2 or TRBV6-3 with TRBJ1-1; D ambiguous. The germline gives CDR1 MNHEY, CDR2 SVGEGT. CDR3 length: 12 amino acids. V was trimmed by 6 bases and J by 6 bases, leaving 11 bases between them. CDR3 residues: CASSWVWAEAFF. Here the CDR3 DNA reads TGTGCCAGCAGCTGGGTGTGGGCTGAAGCTTTCTTT.

There are a few counts of this clonotype. V usage is TRBV5-6 and J usage is TRBJ2-1; the match to TRBD1 covers 7 bases. With V trimmed by 1 base and J by 5 bases, 6 bases remained unmatched. The CDR3 consists of 15 residues. Looked up from germline, CDR1 is SGHDT and CDR2 is YYEEEE. The CDR3 nucleotides read TGTGCCAGCAGCTTGAAACAGGGGAGCGACAATGAGCAGTTCTTC. This translates into CASSLKQGSDNEQFF. Full variable domain (rest looked up from reference TRBV5-6 and TRBJ2-1): DAGVTQSPTHLIKTRGQQVTLRCSPKSGHDTVSWYQQALGQGPQFIFQYYEEEERQRGNFPDRFSGHQFPNYSSELNVNALLLGDSALYLCASSLKQGSDNEQFFGPGTRLTVL.

This clonotype was found many times. At one end, the junction sequence differs from germline, possibly due to a read error. The rearrangement links TRBV5-1 to TRBJ2-7, with 12 positions matching TRBD2. The CDR3 covers 14 residues. CDR1 is SGHRS, CDR2 YFSETQ, per germline. This CDR3 reads CASSLAGGSYEQYF. CDR3 in DNA: TGTGCCAGCAGTCTAGCGGGAGGGTCCTACGAGCAGTACTTC.

The chain uses TRBV25-1 and TRBJ1-2; tentative D call: TRBD1 (5 bases). Germline CDR1 MGHDK, CDR2 SYGVNS. V was cut by 6 bases and J by 3 bases, with 11 bases left in between. CDR3 length: 13 amino acids. CDR3 residues: CASRGTGDYGYTF. CDR3 nucleotides: TGTGCCAGCAGAGGTACAGGAGACTATGGCTACACCTTC.

The chain is built from TRBV28 and TRBJ1-2, with TRBD1 identical over 7 bases. V lost 5 bases, J lost 4 bases, and 10 bases stayed unmatched. The CDR3 sequence is 15 residues long. The V gene's germline CDR1 is MDHEN and CDR2 SYDVKM. CDR3 nucleotide sequence: TGTGCCAGCAGTAAACTTACCGGGACAGCCTATGGCTACACCTTC. This encodes CASSKLTGTAYGYTF.

The sample holds a few counts of this clonotype. This chain connects TRBV6-1 to TRBJ1-1, with D possibly matching TRBD1 (6 bases). Germline CDR1 MNHNS, CDR2 SASEGT. The germline V and J ends were trimmed by 5 bases and 3 bases, with 16 bases remaining between them. The CDR3 length is 15 residues. For the CDR3, the DNA is TGTGCCAGCAGTCTCCGGACAGTCGGGGACACTGAAGCTTTCTTT. Protein sequence: CASSLRTVGDTEAFF.

The J gene is TRBJ2-2, the V gene TRBV20-1; TRBD1 matches at 10 bases. Per the germline V gene, CDR1 is DFQATT and CDR2 is SNEGSKA (reference sequence). Losses at the gene ends were 1 base for V and 3 bases for J; bases not matched to a gene: 2. The CDR3 consists of 15 residues. The CDR3 protein is CSARGTGGHTGELFF. The CDR3 DNA follows: TGCAGTGCTAGAGGGACAGGGGGACACACCGGGGAGCTGTTTTTT.

At least ten counts were recorded for this clonotype. This chain joins TRBV5-1 and TRBJ2-5; D tentatively reads TRBD1 or TRBD2 (5 bases each). This CDR3 has 13 amino acids. V gave up 2 bases and J gave up 4 bases, with 9 bases separating them. Germline lookup yields CDR1 SGHRS and CDR2 YFSETQ. The CDR3 region is CASSFGGRETQYF. DNA of the CDR3: TGCGCCAGCAGCTTTGGGGGTAGAGAGACCCAGTACTTC.